This TCR beta chain was recorded in a study of T-cell reconstitution after alpha-beta-depleted transplantation in children. This clonotype appeared a few times. No antigen is known for it. Unique molecular identifiers were used in preparing the TCRbeta library. TCRdb analysed the PCR reads with MiXCR anew, one entry per CDR3 protein. The repertoire has some 460,000 distinct CDR3 sequences, roughly 16% of them found once; the top ten carry approximately 28%. Study outcomes and limitations: Fresh T-cell production supplied most of the T-cell counts and diversity seen one year after transplant.

V lost 1 base to trimming and J lost 3 bases; unmatched junction nucleotides: 24. The length of the CDR3 is 22 residues. Germline loops: CDR1 SGHNT, CDR2 YENEEA. The sequences come from PBMCs, mostly from graft donor cells, collected 360 days after TCRalphabeta/CD19-depleted stem cell transplant. This clonotype was obtained from a boy in the first two years of life who had a stem cell transplant for Wiskott-Aldrich syndrome, so the T cells may come from the graft donor. This chain connects TRBV11-3 to TRBJ2-1; 7 positions agree with TRBD2. CDR3 DNA: TGTGCCAGCAGCTTAGGAGAAGGGTCCCATTTCCTAGGACTAGTTATCTACAATGAGCAGTTCTTC. This gives the protein CASSLGEGSHFLGLVIYNEQFF.